Shown below are 18 T cell receptor beta chains from a single sample sequenced in a study of CD8 T cells in ankylosing spondylitis. General study points: Typical of ankylosing spondylitis blood, it appeared, was a TCR beta motif of under 10 highly homologous variants.

Each CDR3 protein is one row after TCRdb ran MiXCR on the 5' RACE reads. The data show 200,000 to 250,000 distinct CDR3 sequences, with approximately 20% seen just once and roughly 42% held by the top ten. These TCRs are of unknown antigen specificity. What was sequenced was blood, either unsorted or a sorted T cell fraction (not recorded which). Source of these receptors: a male donor with ankylosing spondylitis.

This clonotype was counted many times. This chain joins TRBV12-3 or TRBV12-4 and TRBJ1-5; the D gene is possibly TRBD1 (5 bases). V was trimmed by 2 bases and J by 4 bases, leaving 9 bases between them. This CDR3 has 14 amino acids. CDR3 region: CASSLWGSNQPQHF. The CDR3 coding sequence is TGTGCCAGCAGTTTATGGGGGAGTAATCAGCCCCAGCATTTT.

This clonotype showed up just a few times. The rearrangement links TRBV20-1 to TRBJ2-1; possibly TRBD1 for D (6 bases). With 0 bases removed from V and 1 base from J, the gap between germline ends came to 10 bases. The germline CDR1 and CDR2 sequences are DFQATT and SNEGSKA (reference sequence). The CDR3 consists of 15 residues. The CDR3 sequence is CSARDRQGSYNEQFF. CDR3 nucleotides: TGCAGTGCTAGAGATCGGCAGGGGTCCTACAATGAGCAGTTCTTC.

The table lists this clonotype with a few counts. As DNA, the CDR3 is TGCAGCGCCGGGACAAGAAACACCGGGGAGCTGTTTTTT. It specifies CSAGTRNTGELFF. The chain employs TRBV20-1 and TRBJ2-2, with D tentatively TRBD1 (6 bases). This CDR3 contains 13 residues. Germline CDR1 DFQATT, CDR2 SNEGSKA (reference sequence).

This chain connects TRBV27 to TRBJ1-4, with D possibly TRBD1 on 5 matching bases. V lost 3 bases and J lost 4, with 9 bases in between. CDR1 MNHEY and CDR2 SMNVEV come from the germline V gene (reference sequence). CDR3 length: 14 residues. The DNA for the CDR3 is TGTGCCAGCAGTTTGAGGGGCGATAATGAAAAACTGTTTTTT. Amino acid sequence: CASSLRGDNEKLFF.

V and J are TRBV7-9 and TRBJ2-7; D is unclear. Germline V lookup: CDR1 SEHNR, CDR2 FQNEAQ (reference sequence). The ends were cut back, 0 bases at V and 1 base at J, with 13 bases in the middle. This CDR3 comprises 16 residues. CDR3 sequence (DNA): TGTGCCAGCAGCTTAGCCCAGGAGTCACCTTCCTACGAGCAGTACTTC. This encodes CASSLAQESPSYEQYF.

Here the CDR3 reads CASSLVGQGPSYEQYF. Here the CDR3 DNA reads TGTGCCAGCAGTTTGGTCGGACAGGGCCCTTCCTACGAGCAGTACTTC. The chain joins TRBV12-3 or TRBV12-4 to TRBJ2-7, with 8 bases matching TRBD1. With 3 bases clipped from V and 1 base from J, the junction kept 8 bases outside the gene matches. The CDR3 length is 16 residues.

The genes are TRBV6-5 and TRBJ2-1; either TRBD1 or TRBD2 may supply D (5 bases each). The CDR3 has 14 amino acids. Per the germline V gene, CDR1 is MNHEY and CDR2 is SVGAGI. V was pared by 3 bases and J by 6 bases, with 12 bases between. The CDR3 loop is CASSYPGASNEQFF. CDR3 nucleotides: TGTGCCAGCAGTTATCCCGGGGCTAGCAATGAGCAGTTCTTC.

This clonotype has only a few counts. The rearrangement joins TRBV7-6 to TRBJ2-7; maybe TRBD1 (6 bases). Trimming took off 4 bases at V and 1 base at J, with 11 bases between the two ends. This CDR3 is 14 amino acids long. Germline lookup yields CDR1 SGHVS and CDR2 FNYEAQ. The CDR3 is CASSSRGQSYEQYF. The DNA of the CDR3 is TGTGCCAGCAGCTCCCGAGGACAGTCCTACGAGCAGTACTTC. Using reference TRBV7-6 and TRBJ2-7 for the parts outside the CDR3, the full variable domain is GAGVSQSPRYKVTKRGQDVALRCDPISGHVSLYWYRQALGQGPEFLTYFNYEAQQDKSGLPNDRFSAERPEGSISTLTIQRTEQRDSAMYRCASSSRGQSYEQYFGPGTRLTVT.

Only a few counts were recorded for this clonotype. V is TRBV5-1 and J is TRBJ1-1; D is unresolved. V lost 0 bases, J lost 5 bases, and 8 bases lay in between. Germline V gives CDR1 SGHRS, CDR2 YFSETQ. The CDR3 is 13 residues long. The CDR3 here is CASSLASGTEAFF. Written as DNA, the CDR3 is TGCGCCAGCAGCTTGGCTTCTGGGACTGAAGCTTTCTTT.

The genes are TRBV2 and TRBJ2-1; TRBD2 aligns across 8 bases. The CDR3 is 16 amino acids. Germline-derived CDR1 and CDR2 are SNHLY and FYNNEI. V lost 6 bases to trimming and J lost 5 bases; unmatched junction nucleotides: 12. The CDR3 loop is CASSGSPGGINNEQFF. The DNA of the CDR3 is TGTGCCAGCAGCGGGAGCCCGGGGGGGATTAACAATGAGCAGTTCTTC.

The J gene is TRBJ1-1, the V gene TRBV4-3; no clear D gene. Trimming stripped 0 bases from V and 1 base from J, with 9 bases between. Germline V gene data show CDR1 as LGHNA and CDR2 as YSLEER. The length of the CDR3 is 15 residues. This CDR3 reads CASSQDRHANTEAFF. CDR3 nucleotides: TGCGCCAGCAGCCAAGATCGTCACGCGAACACTGAAGCTTTCTTT.

This clonotype has only a few counts. The chain joins TRBV12-3 or TRBV12-4 to TRBJ2-3, with TRBD2 identical over 8 bases. With 3 bases clipped from V and 5 bases from J, the junction kept 4 bases outside the gene matches. This CDR3 region has 14 residues. The CDR3 region is CASSLGTSGDTQYF. The CDR3 coding sequence is TGTGCCAGCAGTTTGGGGACTAGTGGAGATACGCAGTATTTT.

The chain is built from TRBV15 and TRBJ1-5; TRBD1 agrees at 9 bases. The ends lost 4 bases at V and 5 bases at J; junction bases unmatched: 6. This CDR3 comprises 15 residues. Germline CDR1 reads LNHNV; CDR2 reads YYDKDF (reference sequence). CDR3 sequence: CATSIDRGFHQPQHF. The CDR3 nucleotides read TGTGCCACCAGCATTGACAGGGGGTTTCATCAGCCCCAGCATTTT.

In this sample, this clonotype turned up many times. This rearrangement joins TRBV4-1 to TRBJ1-1; D is perhaps TRBD1 (5 bases). Looked up from germline, CDR1 is MGHRA and CDR2 is YSYEKL. The CDR3 totals 16 residues. V lost 0 bases to trimming and J lost 0 bases, with 11 bases between them. The CDR3 coding sequence is TGCGCCAGCAGCCAAGATCTGGGGGGAATGAACACTGAAGCTTTCTTT. Translating gives CASSQDLGGMNTEAFF.

This rearrangement joins TRBV4-1 to TRBJ1-3; D is uncertain. The CDR3 totals 15 residues. In germline, CDR1 is MGHRA, CDR2 YSYEKL. V shed 4 bases and J shed 4 bases, with 14 bases lying between them. CDR3 coding DNA: TGCGCCAGCAGCCTGGCAGCTCCTGGAGGAAACACCATATATTTT. Translated: CASSLAAPGGNTIYF.

The V call is TRBV6-6, the J call TRBJ2-1; D possibly corresponds to TRBD1 (6 bases). V lost 7 bases to trimming and J lost 5 bases, with 12 bases between them. The CDR3 covers 13 residues. Germline CDR1 MNHNY, CDR2 SVGAGI (reference sequence). The CDR3 DNA sequence: TGTGCCAGCACCGGGACACCTAACAATGAGCAGTTCTTC. This translates into CASTGTPNNEQFF.

The rearrangement uses TRBV12-3 or TRBV12-4 and TRBJ1-5; 7 bases are a match to TRBD1. This CDR3 has 14 residues. V was pared by 4 bases and J by 5 bases, with 5 bases of the junction left unmatched. The CDR3 is CASSYDREHQPQHF. As DNA, the CDR3 is TGTGCCAGCAGTTATGACAGGGAACATCAGCCCCAGCATTTT.

This chain uses TRBV4-3 with TRBJ2-2; TRBD1 aligns across 10 bases. The germline V gene encodes CDR1 LGHNA and CDR2 YSLEER. The J segment lost 5 bases and the V segment lost 4 bases, leaving 4 bases of the junction unmatched. The CDR3 extends over 15 amino acids. The CDR3 here is CASSPGQGVTGELFF. The CDR3 DNA reads TGCGCCAGCAGCCCCGGACAGGGGGTGACCGGGGAGCTGTTTTTT.